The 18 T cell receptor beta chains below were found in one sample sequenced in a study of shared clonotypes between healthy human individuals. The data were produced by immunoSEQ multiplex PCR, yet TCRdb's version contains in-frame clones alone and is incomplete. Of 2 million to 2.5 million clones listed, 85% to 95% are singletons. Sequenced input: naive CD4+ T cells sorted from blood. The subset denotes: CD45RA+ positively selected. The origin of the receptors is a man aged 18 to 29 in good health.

CDR3: CASQHTTANYGYTF. CDR3 sequence (DNA): TGCGCCAGCCAACATACGACAGCCAACTATGGCTACACCTTC. V and J are TRBV5-1 and TRBJ1-2; weak D call: TRBD1 (5 bases). V lost 7 bases and J lost 2, with 15 bases in between. The CDR3 totals 14 residues. Germline values: CDR1 SGHRS, CDR2 YFSETQ.

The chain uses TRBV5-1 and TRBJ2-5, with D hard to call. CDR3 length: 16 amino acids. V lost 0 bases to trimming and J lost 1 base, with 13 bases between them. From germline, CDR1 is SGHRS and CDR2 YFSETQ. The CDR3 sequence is CASSLAHLGIQETQYF. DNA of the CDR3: TGCGCCAGCAGCTTGGCCCACCTTGGGATCCAAGAGACCCAGTACTTC.

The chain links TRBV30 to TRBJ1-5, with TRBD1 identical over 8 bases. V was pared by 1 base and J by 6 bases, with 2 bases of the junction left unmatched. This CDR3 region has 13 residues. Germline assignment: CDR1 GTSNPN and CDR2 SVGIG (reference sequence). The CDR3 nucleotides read TGTGCCTGGAGTGACAGGGGGAGTCAGCCCCAGCATTTT. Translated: CAWSDRGSQPQHF.

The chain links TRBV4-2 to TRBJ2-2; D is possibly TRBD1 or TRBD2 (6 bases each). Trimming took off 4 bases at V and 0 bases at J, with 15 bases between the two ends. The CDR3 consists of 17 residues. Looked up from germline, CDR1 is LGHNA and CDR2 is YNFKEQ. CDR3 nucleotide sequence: TGTGCCAGCAGCCCACAGGGACTTTTCGCGAACACCGGGGAGCTGTTTTTT. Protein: CASSPQGLFANTGELFF.

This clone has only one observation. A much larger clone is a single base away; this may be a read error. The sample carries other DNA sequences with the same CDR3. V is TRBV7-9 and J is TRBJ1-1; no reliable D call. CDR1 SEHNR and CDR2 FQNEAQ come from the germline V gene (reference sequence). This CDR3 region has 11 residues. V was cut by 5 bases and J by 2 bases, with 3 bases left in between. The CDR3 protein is CASSLNTEAFF. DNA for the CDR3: TGTGCCAGCAGCCTCAACACTGAAGCTTTCTTT.

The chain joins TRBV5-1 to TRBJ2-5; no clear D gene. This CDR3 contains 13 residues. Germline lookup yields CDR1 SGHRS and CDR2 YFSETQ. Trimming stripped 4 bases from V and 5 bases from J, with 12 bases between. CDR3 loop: CASSIKGLETQYF. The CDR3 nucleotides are TGCGCCAGCAGCATAAAAGGTTTGGAGACCCAGTACTTC.

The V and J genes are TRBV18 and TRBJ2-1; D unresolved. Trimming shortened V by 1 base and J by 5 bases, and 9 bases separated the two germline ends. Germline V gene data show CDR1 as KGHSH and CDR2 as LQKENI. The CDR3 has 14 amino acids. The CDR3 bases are TGTGCCAGCTCACCACAGGGCCAGAACAATGAGCAGTTCTTC. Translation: CASSPQGQNNEQFF.

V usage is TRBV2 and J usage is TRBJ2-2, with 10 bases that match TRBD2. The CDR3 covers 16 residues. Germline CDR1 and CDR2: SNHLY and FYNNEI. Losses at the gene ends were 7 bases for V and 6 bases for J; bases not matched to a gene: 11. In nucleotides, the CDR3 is TGTGCCAGCACCCGAAGCGGGAGGGAGAGGGCCGGGGAGCTGTTTTTT. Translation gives CASTRSGRERAGELFF.

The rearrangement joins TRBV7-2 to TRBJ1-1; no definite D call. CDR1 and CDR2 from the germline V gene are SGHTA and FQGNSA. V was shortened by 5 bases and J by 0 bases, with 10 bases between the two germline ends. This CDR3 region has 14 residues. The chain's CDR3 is CASSRGFMNTEAFF. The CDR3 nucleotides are TGTGCCAGCAGCCGAGGGTTTATGAACACTGAAGCTTTCTTT.

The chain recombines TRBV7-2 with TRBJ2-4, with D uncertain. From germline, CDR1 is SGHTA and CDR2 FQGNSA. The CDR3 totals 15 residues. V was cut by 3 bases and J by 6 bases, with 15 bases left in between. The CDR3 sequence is CASSLYGGGLNIQYF. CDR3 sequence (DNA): TGTGCCAGCAGCTTGTATGGCGGCGGATTAAACATTCAGTACTTC.

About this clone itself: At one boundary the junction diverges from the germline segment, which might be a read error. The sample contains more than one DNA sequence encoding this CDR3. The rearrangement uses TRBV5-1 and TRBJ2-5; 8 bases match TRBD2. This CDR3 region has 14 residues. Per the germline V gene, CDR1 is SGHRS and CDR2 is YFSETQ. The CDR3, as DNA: TGCGCCAGTAGCTTGGAGAGCGGGGGCGAGACCCAGTACTTC. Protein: CASSLESGGETQYF.

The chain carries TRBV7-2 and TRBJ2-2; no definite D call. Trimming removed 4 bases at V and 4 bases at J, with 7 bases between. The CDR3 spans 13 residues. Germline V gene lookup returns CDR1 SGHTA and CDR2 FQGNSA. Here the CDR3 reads CASSSSGTGELFF. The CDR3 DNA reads TGTGCCAGCAGCTCGAGTGGCACCGGGGAGCTGTTTTTT.

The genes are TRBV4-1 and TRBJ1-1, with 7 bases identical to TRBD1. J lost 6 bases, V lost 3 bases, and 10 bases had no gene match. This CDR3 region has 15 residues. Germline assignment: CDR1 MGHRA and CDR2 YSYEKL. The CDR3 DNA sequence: TGCGCCAGCAGCCACCTGACAGGGATTCGGCCTGAAGCTTTCTTT. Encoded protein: CASSHLTGIRPEAFF.

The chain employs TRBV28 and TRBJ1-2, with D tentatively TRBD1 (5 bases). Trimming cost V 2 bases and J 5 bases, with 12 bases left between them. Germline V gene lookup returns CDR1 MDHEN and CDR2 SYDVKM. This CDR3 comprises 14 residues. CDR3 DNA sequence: TGTGCCAGCAGTTTAACCATCGACAGATATGGCTACACCTTC. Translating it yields CASSLTIDRYGYTF.

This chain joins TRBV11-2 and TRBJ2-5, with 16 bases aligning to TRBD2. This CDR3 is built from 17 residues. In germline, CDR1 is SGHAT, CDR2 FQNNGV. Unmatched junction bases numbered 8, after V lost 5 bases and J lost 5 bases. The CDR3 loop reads CASSPGLAGGLPETQYF. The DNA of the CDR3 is TGTGCCAGCAGCCCGGGACTAGCGGGGGGGCTGCCGGAGACCCAGTACTTC.

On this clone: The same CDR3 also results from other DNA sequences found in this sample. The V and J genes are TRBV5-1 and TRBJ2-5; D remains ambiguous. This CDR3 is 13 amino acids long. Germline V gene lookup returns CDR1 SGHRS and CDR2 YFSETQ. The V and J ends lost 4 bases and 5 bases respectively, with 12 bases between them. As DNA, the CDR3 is TGCGCCAGCAGCCCCGGATCCGGGGAGACCCAGTACTTC. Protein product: CASSPGSGETQYF.

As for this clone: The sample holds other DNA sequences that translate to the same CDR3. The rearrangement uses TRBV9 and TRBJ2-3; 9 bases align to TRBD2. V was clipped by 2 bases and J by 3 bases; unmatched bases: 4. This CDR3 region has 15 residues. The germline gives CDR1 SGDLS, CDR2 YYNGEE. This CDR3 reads CASSVTSGGTDTQYF. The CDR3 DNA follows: TGTGCCAGCAGCGTGACTAGCGGAGGAACAGATACGCAGTATTTT.

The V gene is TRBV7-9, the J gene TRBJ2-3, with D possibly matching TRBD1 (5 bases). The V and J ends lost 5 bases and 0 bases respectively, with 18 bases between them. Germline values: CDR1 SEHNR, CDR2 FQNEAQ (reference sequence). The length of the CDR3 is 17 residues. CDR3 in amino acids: CASSPYNRAGSTDTQYF. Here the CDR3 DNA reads TGTGCCAGCAGCCCCTATAACCGGGCAGGGAGCACAGATACGCAGTATTTT.